Each of the 2 T cell receptor beta chains below was sequenced from the same sample in a study of graft-versus-host responses after intestinal transplantation. Only in-frame clones appear in the TCRdb table, and some are missing; sequencing was by immunoSEQ multiplex PCR. The data contain approximately 80,000 clones, about 89% of them singletons. Their specific antigens are unknown. This specimen was unstimulated CD4+ T cells sorted from spleen or lymph node cells, taken before intestinal transplant. The origin of the receptors is a human donor who received an intestinal transplant.

This clone was detected once. This chain connects TRBV4-1 to TRBJ2-3, with 10 bases identical to TRBD2. This CDR3 is built from 16 residues. Germline V lookup: CDR1 MGHRA, CDR2 YSYEKL. V shed 2 bases and J 2 bases; nucleotides not matched to a gene: 4. CDR3 coding DNA: TGCGCCAGCAGCCAATTTACTAGCGGGGCCACAGATACGCAGTATTTT. It encodes CASSQFTSGATDTQYF.

This rearrangement joins TRBV2 to TRBJ2-4; 7 bases are shared with TRBD1. V was pared by 6 bases and J by 1 base, with 9 bases of the junction left unmatched. This CDR3 is built from 16 residues. Germline values: CDR1 SNHLY, CDR2 FYNNEI. This CDR3 is CASSKDRVMAKNIQYF. CDR3 coding DNA: TGTGCCAGCAGCAAAGACAGGGTCATGGCCAAAAACATTCAGTACTTC. Combining the CDR3 with reference TRBV2 and TRBJ2-4 gives the whole variable domain EPEVTQTPSHQVTQMGQEVILRCVPISNHLYFYWYRQILGQKVEFLVSFYNNEISEKSEIFDDQFSVERPDGSNFTLKIRSTKLEDSAMYFCASSKDRVMAKNIQYFGAGTRLSVL.